This entry describes one T cell receptor beta chain. The antigen is unknown. CDR3 size: 14 residues. J gave up 2 bases and V 6 bases, and 7 bases lay outside the gene matches. The germline V gene encodes CDR1 MDHEN and CDR2 SYDVKM. This sample was included in a study of cytomegalovirus exposure and HLA in healthy donors. PCR primers comprised 60 Vbeta and 13 Jbeta primers. Assay: immunoSEQ multiplex PCR; the TCRdb copy retains only in-frame clones and omits some. Counted here are about 120,000 clones, 70% to 85% occurring once; the ten biggest clones make up approximately 1.4%. Broader study findings: Listed as cytomegalovirus-associated were about 160 TCR beta chains. Data from an earlier analysis indicated that most TCR beta V segments were productive either about 87% or about 30% of the time. Sequencing depth roughly uniform across donors was assumed in presence/absence analyses.

The sample taken for sequencing was PBMCs. This TCR was recovered from a female donor in good health and CMV-seronegative. The V and J genes are TRBV28 and TRBJ2-7; 7 positions agree with TRBD1. This CDR3 is CASSSGGSAYEQYF. CDR3 DNA sequence: TGTGCCAGCAGCTCAGGGGGTTCAGCCTACGAGCAGTACTTC. The full variable domain, rest sourced from reference TRBV28 and TRBJ2-7, is DVKVTQSSRYLVKRTGEKVFLECVQDMDHENMFWYRQDPGLGLRLIYFSYDVKMKEKGDIPEGYSVSREKKERFSLILESASTNQTSMYLCASSSGGSAYEQYFGPGTRLTVT.